Below are 18 T cell receptor beta chains sequenced from a single sample in a study of blood T cell repertoires in COVID-19. The repertoire was sequenced with immunoSEQ multiplex PCR; TCRdb's copy has only in-frame clones and lacks some. This table holds over 200,000 clones, 86% found once. Sequenced material: peripheral blood. Receptors originate from a man younger than 40 who had recovered from COVID-19.

The V call is TRBV30, the J call TRBJ1-1; TRBD1 matches at 9 bases. The germline V gene has CDR1 GTSNPN and CDR2 SVGIG (reference sequence). The CDR3 extends over 14 amino acids. J was trimmed by 3 bases and V by 2 bases; bases with no gene match: 4. The CDR3 coding sequence is TGTGCCTGGAGTCTGACAGGGGGGGACACTGAAGCTTTCTTT. Protein product: CAWSLTGGDTEAFF. Full variable domain (rest looked up from reference TRBV30 and TRBJ1-1): SQTIHQWPATLVQPVGSPLSLECTVEGTSNPNLYWYRQAAGRGLQLLFYSVGIGQISSEVPQNLSASRPQDRQFILSSKKLLLSDSGFYLCAWSLTGGDTEAFFGQGTRLTVV.

The chain is built from TRBV7-2 and TRBJ1-5; 7 bases agree with TRBD1. CDR1 and CDR2 (germline): SGHTA, FQGNSA. V dropped 5 bases and J dropped 7; count of bases not matched to a gene: 8. The CDR3 loop spans 14 amino acids. CDR3 DNA: TGTGCCAGCAGCCCTAGACAGGGCCGACAGCCCCAGCATTTT. It yields the protein CASSPRQGRQPQHF.

The chain employs TRBV6-6 and TRBJ1-4; no definite D call. CDR1 and CDR2 (germline): MNHNY, SVGAGI (reference sequence). The CDR3 has 15 amino acids. The germline V and J ends were trimmed by 3 bases and 8 bases, with 16 bases remaining between them. The CDR3 nucleotides read TGTGCCAGCAGTTATCACCAAGTAGGCGGGGAAAAACTGTTTTTT. It translates to CASSYHQVGGEKLFF.

The chain is built from TRBV7-2 and TRBJ1-5; D is undetermined. The CDR3 has 15 amino acids. Germline CDR1 reads SGHTA; CDR2 reads FQGNSA. Trimming took 5 bases from V and 5 from J, leaving 16 bases between them. CDR3 bases: TGTGCCAGCAGCCCCCTAGGCACACTTGATCAGCCCCAGCATTTT. It encodes CASSPLGTLDQPQHF.

This chain joins TRBV3-1 (or the pseudogene TRBV3-2) and TRBJ2-5; TRBD1 is a possible D gene (6 bases). Trimming cost V 0 bases and J 1 base, with 9 bases left between them. Germline V CDR1 and CDR2: LGHDT, YNNKEL (reference sequence). The CDR3 loop spans 15 amino acids. The CDR3 DNA is TGTGCCAGCAGCCAAGAAGTGACAGGCCAAGAGACCCAGTACTTC. Translated: CASSQEVTGQETQYF.

The rearrangement joins TRBV6-5 to TRBJ2-7, with D possibly being TRBD1 (6 bases). The CDR3 is 13 amino acids. CDR1 MNHEY and CDR2 SVGAGI come from the germline V gene. V shed 8 bases and J shed 6 bases, with 17 bases lying between them. The CDR3 sequence: CASQGSRFGEQYF. The CDR3 nucleotides are TGTGCCAGCCAGGGGAGCAGGTTTGGCGAGCAGTACTTC.

This chain connects TRBV5-8 to TRBJ2-3, with TRBD1 matching 9 bases. J was trimmed by 4 bases and V by 4 bases; bases with no gene match: 4. CDR3 length: 14 residues. Germline V gene sequence: CDR1 SGHTS, CDR2 YDEGEE. The chain's CDR3 is CASSRRTGADTQYF. The CDR3 nucleotides read TGTGCCAGCAGCCGAAGGACAGGGGCAGATACGCAGTATTTT.

The V call is TRBV18, the J call TRBJ1-2; 7 positions agree with TRBD1. The trim removed 2 bases at V and 3 bases at J, leaving 9 bases unmatched. Germline loops: CDR1 KGHSH, CDR2 LQKENI. The CDR3 consists of 16 residues. This CDR3 is CASSPFRGDSHYGYTF. DNA for the CDR3: TGTGCCAGCTCACCATTCAGGGGGGACTCACACTATGGCTACACCTTC.

This chain links TRBV5-6 with TRBJ2-1; 8 bases match TRBD1. Germline CDR1 is SGHDT and CDR2 is YYEEEE. CDR3 length: 16 residues. The V and J ends lost 3 bases and 3 bases, in that order; junction bases with no gene match: 8. The CDR3 is CASSSPLGTGYNEQFF. CDR3 nucleotides: TGTGCCAGCAGCTCCCCCTTAGGGACAGGCTACAATGAGCAGTTCTTC.

This chain uses TRBV27 with TRBJ1-2, with 9 bases lining up with TRBD1. CDR1 is MNHEY, CDR2 SMNVEV, per germline (reference sequence). This CDR3 is 15 amino acids long. After removal of 4 bases from V and 4 bases from J, the junction contained 7 bases not matched to a gene. In DNA, the CDR3 is TGTGCCAGCAGTTCACCGGGACAGGGCGCCTATGGCTACACCTTC. Amino acid sequence: CASSSPGQGAYGYTF.

This chain links TRBV29-1 with TRBJ2-2; 7 bases match TRBD2. V shed 0 bases and J 6 bases; nucleotides not matched to a gene: 4. Per germline, CDR1 SQVTM and CDR2 ANQGSEA. The CDR3 extends over 14 amino acids. The CDR3 region has the DNA TGCAGCGTTGAAGATCGGGGGGAGGCCGGGGAGCTGTTTTTT. Translating it yields CSVEDRGEAGELFF.

The V and J genes are TRBV5-1 and TRBJ2-5, with D uncertain. The CDR3 spans 13 residues. Germline CDR1 and CDR2: SGHRS and YFSETQ. V dropped 4 bases and J dropped 5 bases, with 12 bases sitting between them. The DNA of the CDR3 is TGCGCCAGCAGCGTTGGTCAGGCGGAGACCCAGTACTTC. As protein: CASSVGQAETQYF. Full variable domain (rest looked up from reference TRBV5-1 and TRBJ2-5): KAGVTQTPRYLIKTRGQQVTLSCSPISGHRSVSWYQQTPGQGLQFLFEYFSETQRNKGNFPGRFSGRQFSNSRSEMNVSTLELGDSALYLCASSVGQAETQYFGPGTRLLVL.

V gene TRBV5-1 combines with J gene TRBJ1-1, with 9 nucleotides matching TRBD1. The CDR3 totals 14 residues. The germline V gene has CDR1 SGHRS and CDR2 YFSETQ. Trimming at V came to 0 bases and at J to 7 bases, leaving 4 bases not matched to a gene. The CDR3 is CASSLGPGQGEAFF. Here the CDR3 DNA reads TGCGCCAGCAGCTTGGGTCCGGGACAGGGTGAAGCTTTCTTT.

This rearrangement joins TRBV11-2 to TRBJ2-3; possible D gene TRBD2, 6 bases. The germline V gene has CDR1 SGHAT and CDR2 FQNNGV. The CDR3 runs 15 residues. Trimming shortened V by 6 bases and J by 1 base, and 14 bases separated the two germline ends. For the CDR3, the DNA is TGTGCCAGCAGGGACCAGCGGGCGCGCACAGATACGCAGTATTTT. This sequence encodes CASRDQRARTDTQYF. The full variable domain, in which reference TRBV11-2 and TRBJ2-3 provide the parts outside the CDR3, is EAGVAQSPRYKIIEKRQSVAFWCNPISGHATLYWYQQILGQGPKLLIQFQNNGVVDDSQLPKDRFSAERLKGVDSTLKIQPAKLEDSAVYLCASRDQRARTDTQYFGPGTRLTVL.

The sample holds a few counts of this clone. The chain joins TRBV7-7 to TRBJ2-2; 10 bases are a match to TRBD2. This CDR3 is 16 amino acids long. V was clipped by 5 bases and J by 3 bases; unmatched bases: 6. Per germline, CDR1 SSHAT and CDR2 FNYEAQ (reference sequence). The CDR3 coding sequence is TGTGCCAGCAGCCCCTCTAGCGGGGGCTACACCGGGGAGCTGTTTTTT. It encodes CASSPSSGGYTGELFF.

This sequence joins TRBV18 and TRBJ1-5; D gene uncertain. V was shortened by 3 bases and J by 1 base, with 7 bases between the two germline ends. Germline-derived CDR1 and CDR2 are KGHSH and LQKENI. The CDR3 is 14 residues long. The CDR3 is CASSPGLSNQPQHF. The DNA of the CDR3 is TGTGCCAGCTCACCTGGACTGAGCAATCAGCCCCAGCATTTT.

V and J are TRBV6-5 and TRBJ1-2; 8 bases line up with TRBD1. This CDR3 comprises 14 residues. Germline V gives CDR1 MNHEY, CDR2 SVGAGI. V shed 6 bases, J shed 5 bases, and the junction held 8 bases outside the gene matches. CDR3 residues: CASRRADRGYGYTF. In DNA, the CDR3 is TGTGCCAGCAGAAGGGCAGACAGGGGTTATGGCTACACCTTC.

The chain recombines TRBV27 with TRBJ2-3; a possible D gene is TRBD1 (6 bases). From germline, CDR1 is MNHEY and CDR2 SMNVEV (reference sequence). V lost 5 bases and J lost 6, with 24 bases in between. The CDR3 length is 17 residues. The DNA for the CDR3 is TGTGCCAGCAGTCCAAACAGGGTTGTAGCTACTGTGGATACGCAGTATTTT. It translates to CASSPNRVVATVDTQYF.